These 24 T cell receptor beta chains were all obtained from the same sample, sequenced in a study of cytomegalovirus exposure and HLA in healthy donors. PCR involved 60 Vbeta and 13 Jbeta primers. Only in-frame clones appear in the TCRdb table, and some are missing; sequencing was by immunoSEQ multiplex PCR. The sample lists around 160,000 clones; 75% to 80% were seen once. Specimen: PBMCs. The receptors were gathered from a man over 45 in good health and CMV-seropositive.

This chain uses TRBV2 with TRBJ2-3; 8 bases line up with TRBD2. The V gene's germline CDR1 is SNHLY and CDR2 FYNNEI. Trimming at V came to 3 bases and at J to 1 base, leaving 3 bases not matched to a gene. This CDR3 contains 15 residues. CDR3 sequence (DNA): TGTGCCAGCAGTGATCCCGGGGGGGGCACAGATACGCAGTATTTT. Protein product: CASSDPGGGTDTQYF.

This clone was seen only a few times. The CDR3 coding sequence is TGTGCCAGCAGTTACGACCCACAGGGGTACAATGAGCAGTTCTTC. Its protein is CASSYDPQGYNEQFF. V and J are TRBV6-6 and TRBJ2-1, with TRBD1 matching 7 bases. J was trimmed by 4 bases and V by 2 bases; bases with no gene match: 5. Germline V gives CDR1 MNHNY, CDR2 SVGAGI (reference sequence). This CDR3 has 15 residues.

The CDR3 sequence is CASSLVDRGEEKLFF. The DNA of the CDR3 is TGCGCCAGCAGCTTGGTCGACAGGGGTGAAGAAAAACTGTTTTTT. The V call is TRBV5-1, the J call TRBJ1-4; 8 bases map to TRBD1. Trimming cost V 0 bases and J 8 bases; bases outside gene matches: 6. CDR1 and CDR2 from the germline V gene are SGHRS and YFSETQ. CDR3 length equals 15 residues.

Only one count was recorded for this clone. The chain links TRBV2 to TRBJ2-7; 7 nucleotides match TRBD1. This CDR3 has 13 residues. Germline CDR1 SNHLY, CDR2 FYNNEI. Germline trimming cut 6 bases from V and 3 bases from J; bases unmatched to any gene: 5. The CDR3 here is CASRGQDYYEQYV. In DNA form, the CDR3 reads TGTGCCAGCAGAGGACAGGATTACTACGAGCAGTACGTC.

The rearrangement joins TRBV4-3 to TRBJ1-6; D unclear. The V gene lost 0 bases and the J gene lost 6 bases, with 6 bases spanning the gap. CDR1 LGHNA and CDR2 YSLEER come from the germline V gene. This CDR3 has 14 residues. The CDR3 protein is CASSQDYGNSPLHF. The CDR3 region has the DNA TGCGCCAGCAGCCAAGATTACGGTAATTCACCCCTCCACTTT.

CDR3 sequence reads: CASSLQGTNGYTF. The CDR3 DNA follows: TGCGCCAGCAGCTTGCAGGGGACAAATGGCTACACCTTC. The J gene is TRBJ1-2, the V gene TRBV5-1; D is possibly TRBD1 (6 bases). The germline gives CDR1 SGHRS, CDR2 YFSETQ. The CDR3 has 13 residues. V lost 1 base and J lost 6, with 10 bases in between.

In nucleotides, the CDR3 is TGCGCCAGCAGCCTAAAGCCTACTGGTGAGCAGTTCTTC. Its translation: CASSLKPTGEQFF. V and J are TRBV4-1 and TRBJ2-1; no clear D gene. The germline gives CDR1 MGHRA, CDR2 YSYEKL. The CDR3 is 13 amino acids. V lost 4 bases and J lost 9, with 13 bases in between.

The chain uses TRBV13 and TRBJ2-2; TRBD2 matches 13 bases. Germline lookup yields CDR1 PRHDT and CDR2 FYEKMQ (reference sequence). With 4 bases clipped from V and 3 bases from J, the junction kept 8 bases outside the gene matches. The CDR3 is 18 residues long. The CDR3 coding sequence is TGTGCCAGCAGCTCCCACGGACTAGCGGGGGAGTACACCGGGGAGCTGTTTTTT. Translated: CASSSHGLAGEYTGELFF.

This sequence joins TRBV2 and TRBJ1-3; D possibly corresponds to TRBD1 (6 bases). Deletions cut 1 base from V and 0 bases from J, with 10 bases between. CDR1 SNHLY and CDR2 FYNNEI come from the germline V gene. This CDR3 is 16 amino acids long. CDR3 region: CASSEGGPSSGNTIYF. The CDR3 bases are TGTGCCAGCAGTGAAGGGGGGCCGAGCTCTGGAAACACCATATATTTT.

There are a few counts of this clone. As DNA, the CDR3 is TGTGCCAGTAGTATTGGGCAGGGGGGCTCGAAAACCTTC. It yields the protein CASSIGQGGSKTF. The genes are TRBV19 and TRBJ1-2, with 7 bases aligning to TRBD1. The germline V gene has CDR1 LNHDA and CDR2 SQIVND (reference sequence). Trimming removed 3 bases from V and 14 bases from J; junction bases left unmatched: 12. This CDR3 has 13 amino acids.

The chain uses TRBV9 and TRBJ2-2; no reliable D call. V lost 0 bases and J lost 3, with 9 bases in between. The CDR3 consists of 15 residues. Germline values: CDR1 SGDLS, CDR2 YYNGEE. CDR3 amino acids: CASSVGVVDTGELFF. The CDR3 nucleotides are TGTGCCAGCAGCGTAGGCGTGGTTGACACCGGGGAGCTGTTTTTT.

The V and J genes are TRBV2 and TRBJ1-2; 7 nucleotides match TRBD1. After removal of 1 base from V and 2 bases from J, the junction contained 1 base not matched to a gene. The germline gives CDR1 SNHLY, CDR2 FYNNEI. There are 14 residues in the CDR3. The DNA for the CDR3 is TGTGCCAGCAGTGAAGGGACAGGCAACTATGGCTACACCTTC. Translated, it gives CASSEGTGNYGYTF.

V is TRBV27 and J is TRBJ2-2; possible D gene TRBD1, 6 bases. V dropped 0 bases and J dropped 4 bases, with 9 bases sitting between them. The CDR3 has 15 amino acids. From germline, CDR1 is MNHEY and CDR2 SMNVEV (reference sequence). In nucleotides, the CDR3 is TGTGCCAGCAGTTTATCGCAGGGGATCACCGGGGAGCTGTTTTTT. As protein: CASSLSQGITGELFF.

The chain employs TRBV2 and TRBJ2-3, with TRBD2 matching 8 bases. The CDR3 has 18 amino acids. Germline V gene data show CDR1 as SNHLY and CDR2 as FYNNEI. The ends lost 4 bases at V and 0 bases at J; junction bases unmatched: 12. CDR3 DNA sequence: TGTGCCAGCAGTGTTAGCGGGGAGAGATTCTCTAGCACAGATACGCAGTATTTT. Its translation is CASSVSGERFSSTDTQYF.

This clone showed up just a few times. The chain employs TRBV6-5 and TRBJ2-3; the D gene is possibly TRBD2 (5 bases). V shed 5 bases and J shed 4 bases, with 13 bases lying between them. The CDR3 is 14 residues long. CDR1 is MNHEY and CDR2 is SVGAGI in the germline V gene. For the CDR3, the DNA is TGTGCCAGCAGTGTAGGGCTCGGGGCAGATACGCAGTATTTT. Its protein product is CASSVGLGADTQYF.

The V and J genes are TRBV5-4 and TRBJ2-7, with 8 positions matching TRBD1. Germline-derived CDR1 and CDR2 are SGHNT and YYREEE (reference sequence). This CDR3 has 13 amino acids. J lost 3 bases, V lost 1 base, and 0 bases had no gene match. The CDR3 sequence is CASSLTGGYEQYV. The DNA of the CDR3 is TGTGCCAGCAGCTTGACAGGGGGCTACGAGCAGTACGTC.

The chain couples TRBV5-1 to TRBJ1-4; D may be TRBD1 (6 bases). The V gene lost 0 bases and the J gene lost 7 bases, with 10 bases spanning the gap. The germline V gene has CDR1 SGHRS and CDR2 YFSETQ. The CDR3 extends over 14 amino acids. CDR3 in amino acids: CASSLVQGSEKLFF. The CDR3 nucleotides are TGCGCCAGCAGCTTGGTACAGGGTAGTGAAAAACTGTTTTTT.

Many counts were recorded for this clone. One end of the junction is discordant with germline, which a read error may explain. V gene TRBV7-8 combines with J gene TRBJ2-1; TRBD2 matches 12 bases. The germline V gene encodes CDR1 SGHVS and CDR2 FQNEAQ. CDR3 length: 12 residues. CDR3 nucleotides: TGTGCCAGCAGCCCTGAGACTAGCGGGGGTGTCTTC. This encodes CASSPETSGGVF.

The V gene is TRBV7-6, the J gene TRBJ2-1, with 8 nucleotides matching TRBD2. With 5 bases clipped from V and 3 bases from J, the junction kept 6 bases outside the gene matches. Germline V gene sequence: CDR1 SGHVS, CDR2 FNYEAQ. The CDR3 extends over 15 amino acids. The CDR3, as DNA: TGTGCCAGCAGCCAAGAGGCGGGGGGCTACAATGAGCAGTTCTTC. Its translation: CASSQEAGGYNEQFF.

The rearrangement uses TRBV2 and TRBJ2-3; perhaps TRBD2 as D (7 bases). The germline V gene has CDR1 SNHLY and CDR2 FYNNEI. Trimming left V 5 bases short and J 2 bases short, with 14 bases between. The CDR3 runs to 15 residues. The CDR3 DNA reads as TGTGCCAGCAGTCTAGTCGGGGGGCCCACAGATACGCAGTATTTT. Amino acids: CASSLVGGPTDTQYF. The full variable domain, completed using reference TRBV2 and TRBJ2-3, is EPEVTQTPSHQVTQMGQEVILRCVPISNHLYFYWYRQILGQKVEFLVSFYNNEISEKSEIFDDQFSVERPDGSNFTLKIRSTKLEDSAMYFCASSLVGGPTDTQYFGPGTRLTVL.

The chain joins TRBV7-9 to TRBJ2-7; TRBD1 matches at 8 bases. Per germline, CDR1 SEHNR and CDR2 FQNEAQ (reference sequence). The V gene end was trimmed by 0 bases and the J gene end by 2 bases; junction bases not matched to a gene: 6. The CDR3 runs to 16 residues. The CDR3 DNA sequence: TGTGCCAGCAGCTTAGCGGGGAGACAGGGGACCTACGAGCAGTACGTC. Protein: CASSLAGRQGTYEQYV.

The rearrangement links TRBV5-6 to TRBJ1-3; D possibly corresponds to TRBD1 (5 bases). This CDR3 region has 16 residues. Trimming left V 7 bases short and J 2 bases short, with 19 bases between. Germline CDR1 and CDR2: SGHDT and YYEEEE. The CDR3 sequence is CASRRGKTNAGNTIYF. In DNA form, the CDR3 reads TGTGCCAGCCGACGGGGGAAGACTAATGCTGGAAACACCATATATTTT.

The rearrangement uses TRBV5-5 and TRBJ1-4; TRBD1 agrees at 8 bases. The CDR3 has 18 amino acids. Looked up from germline, CDR1 is SGHKS and CDR2 is YYEKEE (reference sequence). V gave up 4 bases and J gave up 7 bases; unmatched junction bases: 18. The CDR3 DNA follows: TGTGCCAGCAGCCACGGAATAATGACAGGGGCCAAGAGTGAAAAACTGTTTTTT. Protein product: CASSHGIMTGAKSEKLFF.

V usage is TRBV7-7 and J usage is TRBJ2-5, with 8 bases lining up with TRBD2. The length of the CDR3 is 14 residues. Trimming removed 5 bases from V and 4 bases from J; junction bases left unmatched: 6. Germline V gene sequence: CDR1 SSHAT, CDR2 FNYEAQ (reference sequence). CDR3 DNA: TGTGCCAGCAGCGGGGCGGGGGGAGGAGAGACCCAGTACTTC. Translating it yields CASSGAGGGETQYF.